Below are 18 T cell receptor beta chains sequenced from a single sample in a study of T cell repertoires in cytomegalovirus infection. In TCRdb, the reads were re-called with MiXCR into one record per CDR3 protein. The repertoire holds fewer than 85,000 distinct CDR3 sequences, 4% seen once, with around a fifth in the top ten. The sample consisted of PBMCs. The source is a human donor in good health (CMV status not recorded). Some clones in this sample may be carry-over from other donors' samples.

This clonotype was detected ten times or more. The V call is TRBV12-3 or TRBV12-4, the J call TRBJ1-1, with D unresolved. Trimming took 3 bases from V and 3 from J, leaving 11 bases between them. The CDR3 totals 14 residues. CDR3 coding DNA: TGTGCCAGCAGTTTGACACCCCTGGACACTGAAGCTTTCTTT. Translated, it gives CASSLTPLDTEAFF.

This clonotype has a count of ten or more. The genes are TRBV7-2 and TRBJ2-1; no clear D gene. Trimming removed 3 bases from V and 7 bases from J, with 16 bases in between. CDR1 is SGHTA and CDR2 is FQGNSA in the germline V gene. The CDR3 extends over 15 amino acids. CDR3: CASSFRIGPLNEQFF. The CDR3 nucleotides read TGTGCCAGCAGCTTTAGGATTGGCCCACTTAATGAGCAGTTCTTC.

The J gene is TRBJ2-1, the V gene TRBV7-6; 11 bases agree with TRBD2. Germline assignment: CDR1 SGHVS and CDR2 FNYEAQ. Trimming at V came to 0 bases and at J to 8 bases, leaving 6 bases not matched to a gene. The CDR3 has 16 amino acids. CDR3 DNA sequence: TGTGCCAGCAGCTTAGCGTCTATGACTAGCGGGGATGAGCAGTTCTTC. Its translation: CASSLASMTSGDEQFF.

The sample holds many counts of this clonotype. The rearrangement uses TRBV7-3 and TRBJ2-1; D ambiguous. CDR1 SGHTA and CDR2 FQGTGA come from the germline V gene. This CDR3 has 16 residues. Trimming removed 6 bases at V and 2 bases at J, with 17 bases between. CDR3 nucleotide sequence: TGTGCCAGCAGTCCTATAGTGGGCCGAACCTACAATGAGCAGTTCTTC. Translating gives CASSPIVGRTYNEQFF.

This clonotype was counted ten times or more. This chain joins TRBV6-1 and TRBJ2-2; D is undetermined. From germline, CDR1 is MNHNS and CDR2 SASEGT. The CDR3 runs to 13 residues. V was pared by 3 bases and J by 6 bases, with 8 bases between. The CDR3 bases are TGTGCCAGCAGTGACCGATTAGCCGGGGAGCTGTTTTTT. Protein product: CASSDRLAGELFF.

This clonotype was observed at least ten times. The rearrangement joins TRBV7-2 to TRBJ1-3; D gene unclear. Germline CDR1 and CDR2: SGHTA and FQGNSA. This CDR3 has 18 amino acids. V was pared by 3 bases and J by 2 bases, with 20 bases between. Here the CDR3 DNA reads TGTGCCAGCAGCTTCCCGGTATCCCTTCAAGGGCCTGGAAACACCATATATTTT. Residues: CASSFPVSLQGPGNTIYF.

The table lists this clonotype with many counts. The rearrangement uses TRBV20-1 and TRBJ1-1, with D perhaps TRBD1 (6 bases). With 3 bases removed from V and 7 bases from J, the gap between germline ends came to 9 bases. The CDR3 length is 11 residues. The germline gives CDR1 DFQATT, CDR2 SNEGSKA (reference sequence). CDR3: CSASRDIEAFF. CDR3 DNA: TGCAGTGCTAGCCGGGACATTGAAGCTTTCTTT.

This clonotype was observed at least ten times. This CDR3 is CASSWVGAYEQYF. The CDR3, as DNA: TGTGCCAGCAGTTGGGTAGGGGCGTACGAGCAGTACTTC. The chain recombines TRBV28 with TRBJ2-7, with TRBD1 as a possible D gene (5 bases). Germline lookup yields CDR1 MDHEN and CDR2 SYDVKM. With 4 bases removed from V and 4 bases from J, the gap between germline ends came to 11 bases. CDR3 size: 13 residues.

This clonotype occurred many times. V is TRBV7-8 and J is TRBJ1-2, with no clear D. This CDR3 comprises 12 residues. CDR1 SGHVS and CDR2 FQNEAQ come from the germline V gene. The CDR3 DNA reads TGTGTGTCGGGAACTGCTAACTATGGCTACACCTTC. This translates into CVSGTANYGYTF.

This clonotype occurred many times. The V and J genes are TRBV7-2 and TRBJ2-3; no firm D call. Trimming removed 4 bases at V and 1 base at J, with 12 bases between. Germline loops: CDR1 SGHTA, CDR2 FQGNSA. There are 15 residues in the CDR3. CDR3 bases: TGTGCCAGCAGCTCCCTCATTGCCCGCACAGATACGCAGTATTTT. This gives the protein CASSSLIARTDTQYF.

This clonotype was counted ten times or more. The CDR3 DNA reads as TGTGCCAGCAGCTTAGATACCACTGAAGCTTTCTTT. Its translation is CASSLDTTEAFF. The chain carries TRBV7-2 and TRBJ1-1; D is ambiguous. Germline V gene lookup returns CDR1 SGHTA and CDR2 FQGNSA. This CDR3 contains 12 residues. V lost 1 base and J 4 bases, leaving 4 bases between the germline ends.

This clonotype was seen ten or more times. The rearrangement joins TRBV6-6 to TRBJ1-2, with D possibly being TRBD1 (5 bases). Germline lookup yields CDR1 MNHNY and CDR2 SVGAGI (reference sequence). This CDR3 has 14 amino acids. The V end was cut by 5 bases, the J end by 2 bases, with 12 bases between. DNA of the CDR3: TGTGCCAGCAGTCCAGGGTGGAGAAACTATGGCTACACCTTC. This codes for CASSPGWRNYGYTF.

This clonotype was picked up many times. This chain links TRBV7-2 with TRBJ2-3; D unclear. Trimming stripped 5 bases from V and 2 bases from J, with 11 bases between. Germline V gives CDR1 SGHTA, CDR2 FQGNSA. CDR3 length: 14 amino acids. CDR3 nucleotide sequence: TGTGCCAGCAGCCTAAGCCAGAACACAGATACGCAGTATTTT. Its protein is CASSLSQNTDTQYF.

This clonotype has a handful of counts. The chain links TRBV20-1 to TRBJ2-1; D might be TRBD2 (6 bases). The CDR3 runs 16 residues. V was trimmed by 1 base and J by 4 bases, leaving 17 bases between them. Germline lookup yields CDR1 DFQATT and CDR2 SNEGSKA (reference sequence). This CDR3 reads CSARGEDVVFYNEQFF. The CDR3 bases are TGCAGTGCTAGAGGGGAGGACGTGGTTTTTTACAATGAGCAGTTCTTC.

The V call is TRBV7-2, the J call TRBJ1-1; 8 positions match TRBD1. After removal of 6 bases from V and 0 bases from J, the junction contained 6 bases not matched to a gene. Germline assignment: CDR1 SGHTA and CDR2 FQGNSA. The CDR3 sequence is 15 residues long. CDR3 sequence reads: CASSRTGPMNTEAFF. CDR3 coding DNA: TGTGCCAGCAGTCGGACAGGGCCGATGAACACTGAAGCTTTCTTT.

Ten or more counts support this clonotype. CDR3 coding DNA: TGCAGTGCTAGTTGGGATCTGAATCAGCCCCAGCATTTT. It translates to CSASWDLNQPQHF. The chain has TRBV20-1 and TRBJ1-5; no clear D gene. V was pared by 3 bases and J by 4 bases, with 10 bases between. Germline-derived CDR1 and CDR2 are DFQATT and SNEGSKA (reference sequence). The CDR3 sequence is 13 residues long.

This clonotype was counted many times. The V call is TRBV7-2, the J call TRBJ2-5; D unresolved. The V end lost 2 bases, the J end lost 1 base, and 11 bases lay between the germline ends. The CDR3 consists of 15 residues. Germline V CDR1 and CDR2: SGHTA, FQGNSA. In nucleotides, the CDR3 is TGTGCCAGCAGCTTAAGGTTGATGGGCCAAGAGACCCAGTACTTC. Protein sequence: CASSLRLMGQETQYF.

This clonotype was observed at least ten times. This sequence joins TRBV7-2 and TRBJ1-2; no clear D. The CDR3 has 14 amino acids. Trimming cost V 7 bases and J 4 bases, with 16 bases left between them. CDR1 and CDR2 from the germline V gene are SGHTA and FQGNSA. CDR3 loop: CASNVDPSPYGYTF. CDR3 DNA sequence: TGTGCCAGCAACGTTGATCCCAGCCCCTATGGCTACACCTTC.